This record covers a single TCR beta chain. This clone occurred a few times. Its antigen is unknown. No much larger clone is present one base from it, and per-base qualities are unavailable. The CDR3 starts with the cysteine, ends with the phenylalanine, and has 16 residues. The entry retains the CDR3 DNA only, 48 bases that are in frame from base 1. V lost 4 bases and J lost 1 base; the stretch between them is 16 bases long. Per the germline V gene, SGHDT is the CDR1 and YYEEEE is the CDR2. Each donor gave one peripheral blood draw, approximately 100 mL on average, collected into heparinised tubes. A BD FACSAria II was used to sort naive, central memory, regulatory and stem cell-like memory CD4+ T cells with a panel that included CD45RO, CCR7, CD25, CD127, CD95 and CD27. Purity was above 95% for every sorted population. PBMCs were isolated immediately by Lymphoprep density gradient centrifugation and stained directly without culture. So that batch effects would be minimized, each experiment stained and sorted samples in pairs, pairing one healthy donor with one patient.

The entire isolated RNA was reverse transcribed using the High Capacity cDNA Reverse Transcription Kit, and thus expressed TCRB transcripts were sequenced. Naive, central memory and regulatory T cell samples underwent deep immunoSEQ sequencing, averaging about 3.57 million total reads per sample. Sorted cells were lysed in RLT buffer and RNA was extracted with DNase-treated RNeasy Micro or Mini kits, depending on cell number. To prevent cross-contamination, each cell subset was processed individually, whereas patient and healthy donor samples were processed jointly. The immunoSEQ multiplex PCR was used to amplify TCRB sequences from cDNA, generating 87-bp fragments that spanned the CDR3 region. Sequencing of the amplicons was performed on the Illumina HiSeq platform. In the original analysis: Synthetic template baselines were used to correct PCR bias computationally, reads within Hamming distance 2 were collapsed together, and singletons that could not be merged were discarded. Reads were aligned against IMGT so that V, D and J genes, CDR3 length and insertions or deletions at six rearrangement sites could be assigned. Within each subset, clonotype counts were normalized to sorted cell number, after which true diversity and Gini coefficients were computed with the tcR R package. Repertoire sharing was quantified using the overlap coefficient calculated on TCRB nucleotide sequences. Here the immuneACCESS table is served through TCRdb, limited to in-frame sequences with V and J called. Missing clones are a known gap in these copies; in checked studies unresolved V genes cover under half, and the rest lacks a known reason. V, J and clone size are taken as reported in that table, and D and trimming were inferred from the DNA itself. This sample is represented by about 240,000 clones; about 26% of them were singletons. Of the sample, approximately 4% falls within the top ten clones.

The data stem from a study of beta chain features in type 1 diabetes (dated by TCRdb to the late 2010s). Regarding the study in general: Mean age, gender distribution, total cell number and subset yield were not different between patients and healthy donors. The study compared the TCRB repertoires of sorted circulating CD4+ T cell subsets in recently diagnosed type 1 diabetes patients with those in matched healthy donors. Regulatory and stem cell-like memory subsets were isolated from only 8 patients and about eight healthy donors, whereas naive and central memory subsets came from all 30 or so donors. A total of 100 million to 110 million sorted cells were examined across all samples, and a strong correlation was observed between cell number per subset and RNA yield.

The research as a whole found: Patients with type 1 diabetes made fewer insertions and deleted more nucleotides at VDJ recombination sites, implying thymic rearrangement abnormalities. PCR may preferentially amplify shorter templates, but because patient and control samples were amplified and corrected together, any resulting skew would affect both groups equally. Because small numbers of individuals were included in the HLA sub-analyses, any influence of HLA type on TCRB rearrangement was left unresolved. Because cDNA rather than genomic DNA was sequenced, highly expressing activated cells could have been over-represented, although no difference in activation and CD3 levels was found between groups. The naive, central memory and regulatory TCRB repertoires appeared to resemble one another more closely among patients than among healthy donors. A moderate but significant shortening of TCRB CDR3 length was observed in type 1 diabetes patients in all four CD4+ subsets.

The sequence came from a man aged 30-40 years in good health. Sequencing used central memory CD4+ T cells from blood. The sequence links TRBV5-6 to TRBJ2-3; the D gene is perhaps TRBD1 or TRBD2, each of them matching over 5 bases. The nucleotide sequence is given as TGTGCCAGCAGCACCAGCGTGGGGGTTCGCACAGATACGCAGTATTTT. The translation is CASSTSVGVRTDTQYF. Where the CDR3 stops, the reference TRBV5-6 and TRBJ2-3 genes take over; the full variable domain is DAGVTQSPTHLIKTRGQQVTLRCSPKSGHDTVSWYQQALGQGPQFIFQYYEEEERQRGNFPDRFSGHQFPNYSSELNVNALLLGDSALYLCASSTSVGVRTDTQYFGPGTRLTVL.